This T cell receptor (beta chain) came from a study of response to subunit inactivated influenza vaccine. Overall study findings and caveats: That few new T cells are recruited by each seasonal influenza vaccination was the authors' suggestion.

The CDR3 is 14 amino acids. Per germline, CDR1 SGHRS and CDR2 YFSETQ. The ends lost 7 bases at V and 2 bases at J; junction bases unmatched: 7. One entry per CDR3 protein, called by TCRdb with MiXCR from the RT-PCR reads. Among 400,000 to 650,000 distinct CDR3 sequences listed, approximately 7.3% were seen once. To note about this clonotype: Its antigen is currently unknown.

The sequencing used PBMCs from blood, collected roughly 24 months after vaccination. The sequence came from a man between 45 and 75 years old who received an inactivated influenza vaccine. The chain has TRBV5-1 and TRBJ2-3; 7 nucleotides agree with TRBD2. In nucleotides, the CDR3 is TGCGCCAGCGAGTCGGGAGGAAACACAGATACGCAGTATTTT. Protein: CASESGGNTDTQYF.